The 16 T cell receptor beta chains below all came from one sample that was sequenced in a study of T cell changes during pregnancy in multiple sclerosis. TCRdb's copy holds only in-frame clones and misses some; the assay was immunoSEQ multiplex PCR. The data show about 70,000 clones, with around nine tenths seen just once and approximately 2% held by the top ten. This specimen was peripheral blood, taken in the second trimester of pregnancy. Receptors originate from a female donor in good health, enrolled as a control in a pregnancy study.

The J gene is TRBJ1-2, the V gene TRBV10-1, with D hard to call. Trimming took 9 bases from V and 5 from J, leaving 7 bases between them. This CDR3 contains 10 residues. Germline V CDR1 and CDR2: WNHNN, SYGVQD (reference sequence). CDR3 in amino acids: CARSLYGYTF. CDR3 sequence (DNA): TGCGCCAGGTCTTTATATGGCTACACCTTC.

The CDR3 bases are TGTGCCAGCAGCCTCCAGTCCGGCTACACCTTC. Protein product: CASSLQSGYTF. The V and J genes are TRBV7-9 and TRBJ1-2; no reliable D call. The CDR3 covers 11 residues. V was shortened by 5 bases and J by 8 bases, with 9 bases between the two germline ends. CDR1 and CDR2 (germline): SEHNR, FQNEAQ (reference sequence).

This clone was seen once. The chain employs TRBV14 and TRBJ1-6; unclear D gene. V was cut by 1 base and J by 7 bases, with 11 bases left in between. CDR3 size: 15 residues. Germline CDR1 and CDR2: SGHDN and FVKESK. The CDR3 nucleotides are TGTGCCAGCAGCCAAGGCCGGTCCACCAATTCACCCCTCCACTTT. It yields the protein CASSQGRSTNSPLHF.

This clone was seen once. This rearrangement joins TRBV18 to TRBJ1-5; D remains unclear. CDR3 size: 13 residues. V was clipped by 0 bases and J by 6 bases, with 6 bases between them. CDR1 is KGHSH, CDR2 LQKENI, per germline. The CDR3 bases are TGTGCCAGCTCACCACCGGGAGTTCAGCCCCAGCATTTT. The encoded protein is CASSPPGVQPQHF.

This clone was detected once. This sequence joins TRBV5-1 and TRBJ2-6; D might be TRBD2 (6 bases). In germline, CDR1 is SGHRS, CDR2 YFSETQ. Deletions cut 0 bases from V and 0 bases from J, with 10 bases between. This CDR3 has 17 amino acids. Here the CDR3 reads CASSLVQGGSGANVLTF. CDR3 sequence (DNA): TGCGCCAGCAGCTTGGTTCAGGGAGGCTCTGGGGCCAACGTCCTGACTTTC.

The gene calls are TRBV4-2 and TRBJ1-1; 8 nucleotides agree with TRBD1. Germline CDR1 and CDR2: LGHNA and YNFKEQ. This CDR3 region has 12 residues. V shed 5 bases, J shed 9 bases, and the junction held 5 bases outside the gene matches. The CDR3 is CASSNQGAKAFF. The CDR3 DNA is TGTGCCAGCAGCAACCAGGGGGCTAAAGCTTTCTTT.

This rearrangement joins TRBV5-5 to TRBJ2-7, with 12 positions matching TRBD2. The CDR3 spans 16 residues. Trimming removed 0 bases from V and 7 bases from J; junction bases left unmatched: 8. The germline V gene encodes CDR1 SGHKS and CDR2 YYEKEE (reference sequence). The CDR3 DNA sequence: TGTGCCAGCAGCTTGGTTCTAGCGGGGGGGATCGGGGAGCAGTACTTC. This gives the protein CASSLVLAGGIGEQYF. The variable domain in full, with the rest retrieved from reference TRBV5-5 and TRBJ2-7, is DAGVTQSPTHLIKTRGQQVTLRCSPISGHKSVSWYQQVLGQGPQFIFQYYEKEERGRGNFPDRFSARQFPNYSSELNVNALLLGDSALYLCASSLVLAGGIGEQYFGPGTRLTVT.

The chain links TRBV4-2 to TRBJ2-7; D is perhaps TRBD2 (7 bases). V shed 4 bases and J shed 2 bases, with 15 bases lying between them. Germline-derived CDR1 and CDR2 are LGHNA and YNFKEQ. This CDR3 comprises 15 residues. CDR3 bases: TGTGCCAGCAGCCCAGTTGGGGGGGCTACCTACGAGCAGTACTTC. As protein: CASSPVGGATYEQYF.

V gene TRBV7-9 combines with J gene TRBJ2-3; a possible D gene is TRBD1 (6 bases). The CDR3 length is 16 residues. Germline-derived CDR1 and CDR2 are SEHNR and FQNEAQ (reference sequence). Trimming cost V 4 bases and J 0 bases, with 14 bases left between them. The CDR3 coding sequence is TGTGCCAGCAGCTCCAATTTGGACAGAAGCACAGATACGCAGTATTTT. It codes for CASSSNLDRSTDTQYF.

The V gene is TRBV11-2, the J gene TRBJ2-7; 8 positions match TRBD1. With V trimmed by 4 bases and J by 2 bases, 4 bases remained unmatched. This CDR3 region has 14 residues. CDR1 and CDR2 from the germline V gene are SGHAT and FQNNGV. The CDR3 DNA reads as TGTGCCAGCAGCTGGTCAGGGGGCCCCTACGAGCAGTACTTC. Protein sequence: CASSWSGGPYEQYF.

This chain joins TRBV4-2 and TRBJ1-3; D not certain. This CDR3 comprises 14 residues. Germline CDR1 is LGHNA and CDR2 is YNFKEQ. V was trimmed by 3 bases and J by 0 bases, leaving 6 bases between them. The CDR3 nucleotides are TGTGCCAGCAGCCACACTAGCTCTGGAAACACCATATATTTT. Protein sequence: CASSHTSSGNTIYF.

This clone came up once. The junction differs from germline at one of its ends, possibly a read error. The chain carries TRBV7-9 and TRBJ2-1; D remains ambiguous. The CDR3 consists of 11 residues. CDR1 and CDR2 (germline): SEHNR, FQNEAQ (reference sequence). CDR3 region: CASSSDNEQFF. The CDR3 coding sequence is TGTGCCAGCAGCTCCGACAATGAGCAGTTCTTC. Full variable domain (remainder filled in from reference TRBV7-9 and TRBJ2-1): DTGVSQNPRHKITKRGQNVTFRCDPISEHNRLYWYRQTLGQGPEFLTYFQNEAQLEKSRLLSDRFSAERPKGSFSTLEIQRTEQGDSAMYLCASSSDNEQFFGPGTRLTVL.

V usage is TRBV18 and J usage is TRBJ2-2; possible D gene TRBD1, 6 bases. Trimming left V 2 bases short and J 5 bases short, with 9 bases between. The germline gives CDR1 KGHSH, CDR2 LQKENI. CDR3 size: 14 residues. CDR3 in DNA: TGTGCCAGCTCACCAATCGGACAGACCGGGGAGCTGTTTTTT. It is translated as CASSPIGQTGELFF.

The chain employs TRBV7-2 and TRBJ1-5; D call uncertain. Trimming removed 3 bases at V and 0 bases at J, with 12 bases between. From germline, CDR1 is SGHTA and CDR2 FQGNSA. The length of the CDR3 is 16 residues. The CDR3: CASSLGSSYSNQPQHF. In DNA form, the CDR3 reads TGTGCCAGCAGCTTGGGCAGCTCTTATAGCAATCAGCCCCAGCATTTT. The variable domain in full, with the rest retrieved from reference TRBV7-2 and TRBJ1-5, is GAGVSQSPSNKVTEKGKDVELRCDPISGHTALYWYRQSLGQGLEFLIYFQGNSAPDKSGLPSDRFSAERTGGSVSTLTIQRTQQEDSAVYLCASSLGSSYSNQPQHFGDGTRLSIL.

This clone was seen once. This chain joins TRBV7-9 and TRBJ1-2; D perhaps matches TRBD1 (5 bases). This CDR3 has 14 amino acids. V lost 3 bases to trimming and J lost 3 bases, with 11 bases between them. CDR1 and CDR2 from the germline V gene are SEHNR and FQNEAQ (reference sequence). Written as DNA, the CDR3 is TGTGCCAGCAGCTTGACAGATCTGGACTATGGCTACACCTTC. Residues: CASSLTDLDYGYTF.

The rearrangement joins TRBV5-4 to TRBJ1-2; D may be TRBD1 (5 bases). Germline assignment: CDR1 SGHNT and CDR2 YYREEE (reference sequence). The ends were cut back, 4 bases at V and 4 bases at J, with 11 bases in the middle. The CDR3 sequence is 13 residues long. The CDR3 DNA reads TGTGCCAGCAGCAGGCATGGGGCCTATGGCTACACCTTC. It encodes CASSRHGAYGYTF.